This T cell receptor (beta chain) is from a study of blood T cell repertoires in COVID-19. The overall study: Both acute and convalescent COVID-19 samples were obtained from the United States, Italy and Spain.

TCRdb keeps only in-frame clones here, not all; method: immunoSEQ multiplex PCR. The table includes tens of thousands of clones, around 84% detected once. V lost 0 bases, J lost 0 bases, and 11 bases lay in between. The CDR3 sequence is 16 residues long. The specimen was peripheral blood. The chain couples TRBV23-1 to TRBJ1-1; weak D call: TRBD1 (5 bases). TRBV23-1 is filed as an ORF, its function uncertain. This clonotype originated in a middle-aged man with acute or convalescent COVID-19. The CDR3 reads CASSQSGGNMNTEAFF. CDR3 nucleotide sequence: TGCGCCAGCAGTCAATCGGGGGGTAACATGAACACTGAAGCTTTCTTT.